The clone carrying this T cell receptor beta chain was seen just once. This specimen belongs to a study of blood T cell repertoires in COVID-19. Study background: The study drew acute and convalescent COVID-19 samples from the United States, Italy and Spain. PBMCs, B-cell-depleted T cells, or T cells provided the cDNA or gDNA that made up the material.

Profiled with immunoSEQ multiplex PCR; TCRdb holds only in-frame clones, not every one. In the table there are 68,000 or so clones, around nine tenths of which are singletons. The CDR3 loop spans 16 amino acids. This receptor was obtained from a man aged 65-85 years with active or convalescent COVID-19. Sequencing was done on a sample of peripheral blood. The rearrangement links TRBV21-1 to TRBJ2-7; TRBD1 was called by the table and not checked on the DNA. TRBV21-1 is classified as a pseudogene. The CDR3 DNA reads as TGTGCCAGCAGCGCGCGCGGCCGGGACAGGGCCTACGAGCAGTACTTC. Protein: CASSARGRDRAYEQYF.